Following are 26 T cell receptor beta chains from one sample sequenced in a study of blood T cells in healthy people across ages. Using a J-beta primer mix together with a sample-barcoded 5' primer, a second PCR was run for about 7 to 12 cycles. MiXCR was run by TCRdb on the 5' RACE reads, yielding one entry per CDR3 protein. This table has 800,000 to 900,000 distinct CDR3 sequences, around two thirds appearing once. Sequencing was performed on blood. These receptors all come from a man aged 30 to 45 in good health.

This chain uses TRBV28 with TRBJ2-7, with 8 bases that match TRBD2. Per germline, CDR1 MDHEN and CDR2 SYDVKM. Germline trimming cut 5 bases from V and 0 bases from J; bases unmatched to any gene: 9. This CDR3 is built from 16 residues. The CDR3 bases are TGTGCCAGCAGTGGGAGCGGGGGATCCCCCTCCTACGAGCAGTACTTC. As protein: CASSGSGGSPSYEQYF.

CDR3 in amino acids: CASSQEASGSNEQYF. The CDR3, as DNA: TGCGCCAGCAGCCAGGAGGCTAGCGGGAGCAATGAGCAGTACTTC. The chain recombines TRBV4-3 with TRBJ2-7; the match to TRBD2 covers 10 bases. The junction had 9 bases not matched to a gene; V was cut back by 3 bases and J by 7 bases. This CDR3 is built from 15 residues. Germline loops: CDR1 LGHNA, CDR2 YSLEER.

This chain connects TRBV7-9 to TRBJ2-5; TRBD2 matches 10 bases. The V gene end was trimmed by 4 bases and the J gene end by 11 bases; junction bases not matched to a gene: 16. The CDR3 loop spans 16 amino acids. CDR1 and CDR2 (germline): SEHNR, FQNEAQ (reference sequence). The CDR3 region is CASSSSSGGQRAEQYF. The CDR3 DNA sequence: TGTGCCAGCAGCTCATCTAGCGGGGGCCAGAGAGCAGAGCAGTACTTC.

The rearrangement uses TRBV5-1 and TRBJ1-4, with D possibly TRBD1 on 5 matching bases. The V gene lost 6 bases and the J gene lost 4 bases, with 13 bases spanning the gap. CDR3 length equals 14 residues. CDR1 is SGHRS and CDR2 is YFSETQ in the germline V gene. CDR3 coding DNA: TGCGCCAGCACCACGGACACCGATAATGAAAAACTGTTTTTT. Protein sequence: CASTTDTDNEKLFF.

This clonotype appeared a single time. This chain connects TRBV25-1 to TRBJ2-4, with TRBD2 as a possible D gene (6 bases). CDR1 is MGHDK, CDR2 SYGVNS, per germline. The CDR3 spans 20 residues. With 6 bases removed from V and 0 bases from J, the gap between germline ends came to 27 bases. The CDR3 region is CASSEGRGRSNLGAKNIQYF. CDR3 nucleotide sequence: TGTGCCAGCAGCGAAGGAAGAGGGAGGAGTAACCTTGGAGCCAAAAACATTCAGTACTTC.

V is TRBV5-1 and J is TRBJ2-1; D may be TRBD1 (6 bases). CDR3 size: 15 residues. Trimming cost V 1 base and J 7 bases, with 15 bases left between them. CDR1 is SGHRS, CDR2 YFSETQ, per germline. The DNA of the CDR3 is TGCGCCAGCAGCTTGTATGGGACAAGAGGGAATGAGCAGTTCTTC. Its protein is CASSLYGTRGNEQFF.

CDR3 amino acids: CAWSRLRGTGIGDTQYF. CDR3 DNA: TGTGCCTGGAGTAGACTACGGGGGACAGGGATTGGAGATACGCAGTATTTT. The chain combines TRBV30 with TRBJ2-3; 9 nucleotides agree with TRBD1. V dropped 2 bases and J dropped 5; count of bases not matched to a gene: 14. CDR3 length: 17 residues. Germline V gene data show CDR1 as GTSNPN and CDR2 as SVGIG (reference sequence).

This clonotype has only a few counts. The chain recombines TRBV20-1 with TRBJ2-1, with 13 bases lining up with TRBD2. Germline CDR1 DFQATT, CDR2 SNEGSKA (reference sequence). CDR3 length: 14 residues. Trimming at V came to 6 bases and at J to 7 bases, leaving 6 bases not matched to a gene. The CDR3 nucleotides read TGCAGTGCCGCGACTAGCGGGGGGAGGAATGAGCAGTTCTTC. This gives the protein CSAATSGGRNEQFF.

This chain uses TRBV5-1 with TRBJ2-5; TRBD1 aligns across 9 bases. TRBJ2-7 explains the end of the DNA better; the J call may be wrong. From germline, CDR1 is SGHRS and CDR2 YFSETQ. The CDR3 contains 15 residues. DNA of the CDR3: TGCGCCAGCAGTTACCGGGACAGGGAAGTTGACGAGCAGTACTTC. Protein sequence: CASSYRDREVDEQYF.

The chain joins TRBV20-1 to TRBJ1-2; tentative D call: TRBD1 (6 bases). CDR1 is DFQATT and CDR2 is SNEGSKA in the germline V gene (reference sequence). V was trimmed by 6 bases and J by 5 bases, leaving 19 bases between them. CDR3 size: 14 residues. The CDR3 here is CSAPRGGRKYGYTF. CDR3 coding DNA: TGCAGTGCCCCCCGGGGGGGGCGCAAGTATGGCTACACCTTC.

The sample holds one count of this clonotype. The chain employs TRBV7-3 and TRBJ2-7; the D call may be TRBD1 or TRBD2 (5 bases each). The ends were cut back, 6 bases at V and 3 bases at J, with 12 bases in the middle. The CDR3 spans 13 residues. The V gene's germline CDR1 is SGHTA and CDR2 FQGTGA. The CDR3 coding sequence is TGTGCCAGCAGTGAGGGACCGAACTACGAGCAGTACTTC. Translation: CASSEGPNYEQYF. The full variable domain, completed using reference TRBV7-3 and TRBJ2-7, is GAGVSQTPSNKVTEKGKYVELRCDPISGHTALYWYRQSLGQGPEFLIYFQGTGAADDSGLPNDRFFAVRPEGSVSTLKIQRTERGDSAVYLCASSEGPNYEQYFGPGTRLTVT.

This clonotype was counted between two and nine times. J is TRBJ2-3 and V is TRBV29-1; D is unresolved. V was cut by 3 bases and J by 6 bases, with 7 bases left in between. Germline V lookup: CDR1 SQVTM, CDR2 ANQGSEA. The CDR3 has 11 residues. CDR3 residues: CSVDSGDTQYF. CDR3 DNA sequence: TGCAGCGTTGATTCCGGGGATACGCAGTATTTT.

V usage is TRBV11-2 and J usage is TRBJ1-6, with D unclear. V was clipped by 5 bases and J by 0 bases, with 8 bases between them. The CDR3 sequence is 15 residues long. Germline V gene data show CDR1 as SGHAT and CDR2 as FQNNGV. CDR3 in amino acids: CASSQRDSYNSPLHF. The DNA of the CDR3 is TGTGCCAGCAGCCAAAGAGACTCCTATAATTCACCCCTCCACTTT.

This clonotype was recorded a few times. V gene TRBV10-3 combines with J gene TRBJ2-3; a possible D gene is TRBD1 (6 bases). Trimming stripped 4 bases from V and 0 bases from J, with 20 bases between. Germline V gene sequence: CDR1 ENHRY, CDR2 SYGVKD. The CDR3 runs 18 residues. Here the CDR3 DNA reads TGTGCCATCAGTGGACCGAATCCCACGGACAGAAGCACAGATACGCAGTATTTT. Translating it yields CAISGPNPTDRSTDTQYF.

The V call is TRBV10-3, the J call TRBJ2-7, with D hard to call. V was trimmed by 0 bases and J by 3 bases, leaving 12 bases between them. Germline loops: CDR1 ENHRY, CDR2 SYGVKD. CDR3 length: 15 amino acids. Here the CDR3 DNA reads TGTGCCATCAGTGAGTCGATGGGCAACCACTACGAGCAGTACTTC. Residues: CAISESMGNHYEQYF.

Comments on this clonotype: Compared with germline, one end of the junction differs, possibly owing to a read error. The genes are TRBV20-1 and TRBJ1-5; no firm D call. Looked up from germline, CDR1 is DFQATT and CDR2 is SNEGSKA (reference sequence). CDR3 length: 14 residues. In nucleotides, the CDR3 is TGCAGTGCTCTCCGGGCCAGTCTGGATCAGCCCCGGCATTTT. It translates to CSALRASLDQPRHF.

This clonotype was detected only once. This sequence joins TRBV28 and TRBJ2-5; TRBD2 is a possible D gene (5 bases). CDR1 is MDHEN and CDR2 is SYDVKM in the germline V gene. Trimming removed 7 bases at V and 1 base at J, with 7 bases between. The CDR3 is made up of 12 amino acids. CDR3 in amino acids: CASMDSQETQYF. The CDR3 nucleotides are TGTGCCAGCATGGACTCCCAAGAGACCCAGTACTTC.

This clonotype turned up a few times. The CDR3 nucleotides are TGTGCCATCAGCCCTACGACAGAGGCTCTATACAATGAGCAGTTCTTC. Protein: CAISPTTEALYNEQFF. The J gene is TRBJ2-1, the V gene TRBV10-3, with D tentatively TRBD1 (5 bases). Germline V CDR1 and CDR2: ENHRY, SYGVKD. The length of the CDR3 is 16 residues. V was trimmed by 6 bases and J by 4 bases, leaving 19 bases between them.

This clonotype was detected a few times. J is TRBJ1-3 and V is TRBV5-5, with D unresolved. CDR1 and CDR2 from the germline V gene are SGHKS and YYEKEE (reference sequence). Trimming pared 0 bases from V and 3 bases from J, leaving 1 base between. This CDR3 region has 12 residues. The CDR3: CASSLDGNTIYF. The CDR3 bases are TGTGCCAGCAGCTTGGATGGAAACACCATATATTTT.

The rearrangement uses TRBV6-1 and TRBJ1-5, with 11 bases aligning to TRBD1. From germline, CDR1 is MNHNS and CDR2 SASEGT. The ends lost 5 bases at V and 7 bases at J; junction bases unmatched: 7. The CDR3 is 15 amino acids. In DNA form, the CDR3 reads TGTGCCAGCAGTACGCCGGGACAGGGGGGCCAGCCCCAGCATTTT. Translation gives CASSTPGQGGQPQHF.

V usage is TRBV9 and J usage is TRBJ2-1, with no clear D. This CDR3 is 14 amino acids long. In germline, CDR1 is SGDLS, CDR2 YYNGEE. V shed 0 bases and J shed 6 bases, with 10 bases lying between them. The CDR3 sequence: CASSVAQDLNEQFF. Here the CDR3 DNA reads TGTGCCAGCAGCGTAGCTCAGGACCTCAATGAGCAGTTCTTC.

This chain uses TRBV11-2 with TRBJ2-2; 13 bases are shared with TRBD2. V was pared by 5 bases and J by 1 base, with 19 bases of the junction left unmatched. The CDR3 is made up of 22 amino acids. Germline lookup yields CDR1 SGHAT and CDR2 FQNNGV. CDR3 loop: CASSHPTSGGHTVFENTGELFF. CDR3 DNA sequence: TGTGCCAGCAGCCACCCGACTAGCGGGGGGCACACTGTGTTCGAGAACACCGGGGAGCTGTTTTTT.

CDR3 bases: TGTGCCAGCAGCGTAGCTTCCTCCGGGACTAGTATACAAAATGAGCAGTTCTTC. Translated, it gives CASSVASSGTSIQNEQFF. This chain uses TRBV9 with TRBJ2-1; 8 positions match TRBD2. CDR1 is SGDLS and CDR2 is YYNGEE in the germline V gene. With V trimmed by 0 bases and J by 7 bases, 15 bases remained unmatched. CDR3 size: 18 residues.

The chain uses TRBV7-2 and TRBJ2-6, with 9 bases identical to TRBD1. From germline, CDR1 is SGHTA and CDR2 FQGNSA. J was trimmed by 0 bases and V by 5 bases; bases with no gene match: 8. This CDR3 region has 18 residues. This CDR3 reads CASSTPGQGSSGANVLTF. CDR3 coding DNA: TGTGCCAGCAGCACACCGGGACAGGGAAGCTCTGGGGCCAACGTCCTGACTTTC.

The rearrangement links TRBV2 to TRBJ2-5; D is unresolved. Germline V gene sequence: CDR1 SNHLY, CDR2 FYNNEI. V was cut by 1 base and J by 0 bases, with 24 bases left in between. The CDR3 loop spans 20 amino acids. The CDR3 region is CASSEEADGGVGSDQETQYF. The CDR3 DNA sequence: TGTGCCAGCAGTGAAGAGGCAGACGGTGGAGTTGGTTCGGACCAAGAGACCCAGTACTTC.

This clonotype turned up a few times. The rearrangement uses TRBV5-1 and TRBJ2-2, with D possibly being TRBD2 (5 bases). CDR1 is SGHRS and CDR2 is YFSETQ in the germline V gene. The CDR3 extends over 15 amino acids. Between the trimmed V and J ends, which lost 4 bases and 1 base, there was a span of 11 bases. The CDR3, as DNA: TGCGCCAGCAGCGTAAGCGGAGAGAACACCGGGGAGCTGTTTTTT. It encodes CASSVSGENTGELFF.